The sample holds one count of the clone carrying this TCR beta chain. Original methodology: How many nucleated cells were present was estimated from reference gene primer amplification. Some clones are missing from TCRdb's copy, which holds only in-frame ones; the method was immunoSEQ multiplex PCR. The D gene and trimming were derived from the DNA, and the V and J assignments and clone size from that table. The sample has 200,000 to 250,000 clones; around three quarters are singletons. This sample stems from a study of blood T cell repertoires in COVID-19. Whole-study context: PBMCs, B-cell-depleted T cells, or T cells were the source of the cDNA or gDNA that made up the material.

There are 16 residues in the CDR3. J was trimmed by 5 bases and V by 5 bases; bases with no gene match: 10. Germline V gives CDR1 MNHNY, CDR2 SVGAGI (reference sequence). The sequencing sample was made of peripheral blood. This TCR came from a woman in her 70s with acute or convalescent COVID-19. The chain is built from TRBV6-6 and TRBJ2-7; 12 nucleotides line up with TRBD2. The CDR3 coding sequence is TGTGCCAGCAGTCGAAGACTAGCGGGAGAAGGCAACGAGCAGTACTTC. This translates into CASSRRLAGEGNEQYF.